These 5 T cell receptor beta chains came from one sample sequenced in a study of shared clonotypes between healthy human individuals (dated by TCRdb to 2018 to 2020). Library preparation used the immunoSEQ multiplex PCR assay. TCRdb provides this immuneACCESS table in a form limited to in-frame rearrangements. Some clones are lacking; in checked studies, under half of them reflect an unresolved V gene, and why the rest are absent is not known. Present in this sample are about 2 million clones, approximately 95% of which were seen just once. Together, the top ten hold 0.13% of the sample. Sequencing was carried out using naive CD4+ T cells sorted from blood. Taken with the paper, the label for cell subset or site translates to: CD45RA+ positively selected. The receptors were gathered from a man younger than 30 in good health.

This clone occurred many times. CDR3 loop: CASSLGQGAIETQYF. CDR3 bases: TGCGCCAGCAGCTTGGGACAGGGGGCCATAGAGACCCAGTACTTC. V is TRBV5-1 and J is TRBJ2-5; 10 bases align to TRBD1. Germline CDR1 is SGHRS and CDR2 is YFSETQ. V lost 0 bases to trimming and J lost 4 bases; unmatched junction nucleotides: 3. The CDR3 covers 15 residues.

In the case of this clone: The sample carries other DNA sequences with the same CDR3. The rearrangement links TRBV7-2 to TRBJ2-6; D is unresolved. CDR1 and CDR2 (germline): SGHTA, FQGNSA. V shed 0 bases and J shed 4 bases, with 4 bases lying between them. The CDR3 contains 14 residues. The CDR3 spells CASSLATGANVLTF. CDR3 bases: TGTGCCAGCAGCTTAGCGACAGGGGCCAACGTCCTGACTTTC. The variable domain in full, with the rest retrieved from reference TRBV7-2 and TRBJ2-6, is GAGVSQSPSNKVTEKGKDVELRCDPISGHTALYWYRQSLGQGLEFLIYFQGNSAPDKSGLPSDRFSAERTGGSVSTLTIQRTQQEDSAVYLCASSLATGANVLTFGAGSRLTVL.

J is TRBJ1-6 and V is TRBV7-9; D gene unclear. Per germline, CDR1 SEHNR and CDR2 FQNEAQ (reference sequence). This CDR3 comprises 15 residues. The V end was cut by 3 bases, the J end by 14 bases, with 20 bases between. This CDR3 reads CASSFYDTRGMALHF. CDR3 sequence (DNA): TGTGCCAGCAGCTTTTACGACACACGCGGTATGGCCCTCCACTTT.

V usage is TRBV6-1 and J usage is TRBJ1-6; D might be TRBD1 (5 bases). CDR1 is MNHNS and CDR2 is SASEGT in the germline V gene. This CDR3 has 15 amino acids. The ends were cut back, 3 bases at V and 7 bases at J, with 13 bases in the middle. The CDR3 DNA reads TGTGCCAGCAGTGAGGGGGAATTGTTGAATTCACCCCTCCACTTT. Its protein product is CASSEGELLNSPLHF.

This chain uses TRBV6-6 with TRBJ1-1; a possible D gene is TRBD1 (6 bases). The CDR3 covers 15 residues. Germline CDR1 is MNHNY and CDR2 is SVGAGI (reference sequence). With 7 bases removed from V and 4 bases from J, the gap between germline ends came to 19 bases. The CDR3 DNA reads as TGTGCCAGCACTACTACTCAGACAGGCTTCACTGAAGCTTTCTTT. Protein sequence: CASTTTQTGFTEAFF.